This T cell receptor beta chain is drawn from a study of Ad26.COV2.S vaccination and SARS-CoV-2 variants. On the study more broadly: Participants got Ad26.COV2.S intramuscularly, once or twice 56 days apart.

Noted treatment: around 19 received Ad26.COV2.S at low or high dose, single or two shots; about five received placebo; per-sample allocation not given. Day 63 after the first vaccine or placebo injection was the time point for sampling. This clone is a singleton in its sample. Generated by immunoSEQ multiplex PCR, the TCRdb table keeps only in-frame clones and is missing some. The sample lists 450,000 to 550,000 clones, roughly 89% seen once, with roughly 2.5% in the top ten. Germline values: CDR1 WNHNN, CDR2 SYGVQD (reference sequence). The CDR3 contains 15 residues. The specimen comprised peripheral blood, sampled in a trial of Ad26.COV2.S vaccine versus placebo. The chain carries TRBV10-1 and TRBJ2-2, with 8 nucleotides matching TRBD1. The TCR was taken from a person between 18 and 65 years old who received the Ad26.COV2.S COVID-19 vaccine or a placebo. The CDR3, as DNA: TGCGAGAGCTTCCAGGGGGCGAAGGACACCGGGGAGCTGTTTTTT. Translated, it gives CESFQGAKDTGELFF.